The 3 T cell receptor beta chains reported below all come from one sample, sequenced in a study of post-analysis software for immune sequencing data. Study results and limitations: TRBV segments more frequent in patients than in controls numbered about 5 and included TRBV5-6, TRBV5-1 and TRBV20-1.

Unique molecular identifiers were carried by the TCR beta cDNA libraries. TCRdb passed the PCR reads through MiXCR, listing each CDR3 protein once. Of fewer than 550,000 distinct CDR3 sequences listed, 30% to 40% are singletons. These receptors' targets are unknown. The sequenced sample consisted of blood. Source of these receptors: a girl aged 2 to 17 with multiple sclerosis.

The table lists this clonotype with a few counts. The chain links TRBV7-9 to TRBJ2-4; 7 nucleotides align to TRBD1. Germline assignment: CDR1 SEHNR and CDR2 FQNEAQ (reference sequence). The CDR3 consists of 14 residues. Losses at the gene ends were 5 bases for V and 9 bases for J; bases not matched to a gene: 10. The CDR3 protein is CASSQATGLVIQYF. Written as DNA, the CDR3 is TGTGCCAGCAGCCAAGCGACAGGGCTTGTCATTCAGTACTTC.

The genes are TRBV6-5 and TRBJ1-1; D not certain. This CDR3 is built from 13 residues. Germline values: CDR1 MNHEY, CDR2 SVGAGI. Trimming removed 0 bases at V and 8 bases at J, with 10 bases between. The CDR3 sequence is CASSYSVNGEAFF. The DNA for the CDR3 is TGTGCCAGCAGTTACTCAGTAAACGGAGAAGCTTTCTTT.

The V call is TRBV20-1, the J call TRBJ1-1; D call uncertain. This CDR3 has 14 amino acids. V was cut by 5 bases and J by 0 bases, with 13 bases left in between. Germline V gives CDR1 DFQATT, CDR2 SNEGSKA (reference sequence). The CDR3 loop is CSAPKDGVNTEAFF. CDR3 sequence (DNA): TGCAGTGCTCCCAAGGACGGGGTGAACACTGAAGCTTTCTTT.